These 2 T cell receptor beta chains were all obtained from the same sample, sequenced in a study of T cell responses to AZD1222 COVID-19 vaccine. Assay used: immunoSEQ multiplex PCR; TCRdb lists only in-frame clones, some missing. This sample has about 150,000 clones, with 88% found just once. The sequencing here drew on peripheral blood, taken on day 0 of AZD1222 vaccination. Receptors originate from an adult in good health.

This clone was found a few times. This chain links TRBV7-3 with TRBJ2-3; D is ambiguous. Germline V gene data show CDR1 as SGHTA and CDR2 as FQGTGA. V gave up 3 bases and J gave up 6 bases, with 7 bases separating them. The CDR3 has 12 residues. The CDR3 nucleotides read TGTGCCAGCAGCTTTGGAAAGGATACGCAGTATTTT. Translating it yields CASSFGKDTQYF.

The V gene is TRBV5-4, the J gene TRBJ2-3, with 9 bases lining up with TRBD2. The germline CDR1 and CDR2 sequences are SGHNT and YYREEE (reference sequence). J was trimmed by 3 bases and V by 1 base; bases with no gene match: 9. The CDR3 runs 17 residues. CDR3 sequence reads: CASSLKVGGGATDTQYF. CDR3 DNA sequence: TGTGCCAGCAGCTTGAAGGTCGGCGGGGGGGCTACAGATACGCAGTATTTT.